Listed here are 26 T cell receptor beta chains from one sample, sequenced in a study of blood T cell repertoires in COVID-19. Sequencing used immunoSEQ multiplex PCR; TCRdb keeps in-frame clones, though not all of them. The sample lists some 99,000 clones, over 70% occurring once. Material: peripheral blood. The receptors were gathered from a woman of 80 years or more with acute or convalescent COVID-19.

V usage is TRBV6-5 and J usage is TRBJ1-5, with TRBD1 identical over 7 bases. Unmatched junction bases numbered 1, after V lost 2 bases and J lost 9 bases. The germline CDR1 and CDR2 sequences are MNHEY and SVGAGI. The CDR3 runs to 12 residues. The CDR3 sequence: CASSYRQGPQHF. The CDR3 nucleotides are TGTGCCAGCAGTTACCGACAGGGGCCCCAGCATTTT.

A single count supports this clone. Written as DNA, the CDR3 is TGTGCCATCGGGAGAGAGGGGGGGACGACGAGCACTGAAGCTTTCTTT. This codes for CAIGREGGTTSTEAFF. The chain couples TRBV11-2 to TRBJ1-1, with a possible D match to TRBD1 (6 bases). CDR1 is SGHAT, CDR2 FQNNGV, per germline. The V end lost 10 bases, the J end lost 4 bases, and 25 bases lay between the germline ends. This CDR3 is 16 amino acids long.

The chain employs TRBV30 and TRBJ2-7; a weak D match, TRBD2 (6 bases). Germline CDR1 reads GTSNPN; CDR2 reads SVGIG (reference sequence). The CDR3 sequence is 15 residues long. The V and J ends lost 0 bases and 2 bases respectively, with 14 bases between them. CDR3 loop: CAWSVFGTATYEQYF. The CDR3 nucleotides read TGTGCCTGGAGTGTCTTTGGGACTGCGACCTACGAGCAGTACTTC.

The chain employs TRBV10-3 and TRBJ2-6, with a tentative D call TRBD1 (5 bases). V was trimmed by 2 bases and J by 0 bases, leaving 5 bases between them. Germline V gives CDR1 ENHRY, CDR2 SYGVKD. This CDR3 has 15 amino acids. In DNA form, the CDR3 reads TGTGCCATCAGTGAGGGGGCCTCTGGGGCCAACGTCCTGACTTTC. Translation gives CAISEGASGANVLTF.

The chain links TRBV28 to TRBJ1-2; 10 bases align to TRBD1. Per germline, CDR1 MDHEN and CDR2 SYDVKM. The CDR3 has 14 residues. V lost 6 bases, J lost 6 bases, and 7 bases stayed unmatched. The CDR3 reads CASREPGQGNGYTF. In DNA, the CDR3 is TGTGCCAGCAGAGAACCGGGACAGGGGAATGGCTACACCTTC.

The CDR3 region is CAISEGTGGGRYEAFF. CDR3 nucleotide sequence: TGTGCCATCAGTGAAGGGACAGGAGGGGGACGATATGAAGCTTTCTTT. The V and J genes are TRBV10-3 and TRBJ1-1, with 8 nucleotides matching TRBD1. Germline V gives CDR1 ENHRY, CDR2 SYGVKD. V shed 3 bases, J shed 7 bases, and the junction held 13 bases outside the gene matches. This CDR3 has 16 amino acids.

This chain links TRBV28 with TRBJ1-2; D is unclear. CDR1 and CDR2 (germline): MDHEN, SYDVKM. Trimming left V 6 bases short and J 2 bases short, with 10 bases between. The CDR3 has 13 residues. CDR3 DNA sequence: TGTGCCAGCAGATTGACACCAAACTATGGCTACACCTTC. Its protein product is CASRLTPNYGYTF.

V usage is TRBV19 and J usage is TRBJ1-2; D may be TRBD1 (6 bases). Germline-derived CDR1 and CDR2 are LNHDA and SQIVND (reference sequence). The germline V and J ends were trimmed by 10 bases and 4 bases, with 25 bases remaining between them. The CDR3 extends over 16 amino acids. DNA for the CDR3: TGTGCCACTTATAAAAGGACAGCAAGTTCTAGCTATGGCTACACCTTC. It translates to CATYKRTASSSYGYTF. Supplemented by reference TRBV19 and TRBJ1-2, the full variable domain reads DGGITQSPKYLFRKEGQNVTLSCEQNLNHDAMYWYRQDPGQGLRLIYYSQIVNDFQKGDIAEGYSVSREKKESFPLTVTSAQKNPTAFYLCATYKRTASSSYGYTFGSGTRLTVV.

V gene TRBV6-1 combines with J gene TRBJ2-5; tentative D call: TRBD2 (6 bases). The CDR3 is 16 residues long. Deletions cut 4 bases from V and 6 bases from J, with 21 bases between. Germline lookup yields CDR1 MNHNS and CDR2 SASEGT. CDR3 DNA sequence: TGTGCCAGCAGTGCCGGGGGTAGCGGTATTTCGAAGACCCAGTACTTC. Translated: CASSAGGSGISKTQYF.

The chain carries TRBV7-9 and TRBJ1-1; no clear D gene. V was cut by 2 bases and J by 11 bases, with 18 bases left in between. The CDR3 extends over 14 amino acids. Germline CDR1 is SEHNR and CDR2 is FQNEAQ (reference sequence). CDR3 nucleotide sequence: TGTGCCAGCAGCTTAATGGCCGGGTCCGACCAGGCTTTCTTT. Protein product: CASSLMAGSDQAFF.

CDR3 bases: TGTGCCAGCAGCCCCCAAGTCGGGGTGAACACTGAAGCTTTCTTT. It translates to CASSPQVGVNTEAFF. The genes are TRBV5-4 and TRBJ1-1; D remains unclear. The germline V and J ends were trimmed by 4 bases and 0 bases, with 13 bases remaining between them. Germline lookup yields CDR1 SGHNT and CDR2 YYREEE (reference sequence). The CDR3 contains 15 residues.

This clone has just a few counts. The rearrangement uses TRBV6-5 and TRBJ1-3; a weak D match, TRBD1 (5 bases). V dropped 8 bases and J dropped 2 bases, with 16 bases sitting between them. Germline lookup yields CDR1 MNHEY and CDR2 SVGAGI. The CDR3 extends over 15 amino acids. The CDR3 bases are TGTGCCAGCTCCCCCCAAAGGACAACTGGAAACACCATATATTTT. Its translation is CASSPQRTTGNTIYF.

The V call is TRBV18, the J call TRBJ1-1; TRBD1 agrees at 11 bases. Trimming removed 3 bases from V and 0 bases from J; junction bases left unmatched: 3. Germline V gene lookup returns CDR1 KGHSH and CDR2 LQKENI. The CDR3 spans 16 residues. For the CDR3, the DNA is TGTGCCAGCTCACCCGGACAGGGGGCCGTGAACACTGAAGCTTTCTTT. Protein product: CASSPGQGAVNTEAFF.

The chain has TRBV4-3 and TRBJ2-7; 7 bases agree with TRBD1. The germline gives CDR1 LGHNA, CDR2 YSLEER. The V and J ends lost 0 bases and 2 bases, in that order; junction bases with no gene match: 4. There are 15 residues in the CDR3. In nucleotides, the CDR3 is TGCGCCAGCAGCCAAGACCGACAGGGTGCCTACGAGCAGTACTTC. As protein: CASSQDRQGAYEQYF.

There are a few counts of this clone. The CDR3 sequence is CAGGDTLNQPQHF. DNA of the CDR3: TGTGCCGGGGGGGACACATTAAATCAGCCCCAGCATTTT. The chain combines TRBV19 with TRBJ1-5; TRBD1 is a possible D gene (6 bases). CDR3 size: 13 residues. V lost 11 bases, J lost 4 bases, and 15 bases lay in between. Germline assignment: CDR1 LNHDA and CDR2 SQIVND (reference sequence).

This sequence joins TRBV5-1 and TRBJ2-2; D unresolved. The CDR3 totals 15 residues. The V end lost 7 bases, the J end lost 1 base, and 14 bases lay between the germline ends. Germline lookup yields CDR1 SGHRS and CDR2 YFSETQ. In DNA, the CDR3 is TGCGCCAGCCGCGTGGATCCTCGGAACACCGGGGAGCTGTTTTTT. Its protein product is CASRVDPRNTGELFF.

The V call is TRBV7-2, the J call TRBJ1-2, with 7 bases identical to TRBD1. From germline, CDR1 is SGHTA and CDR2 FQGNSA. This CDR3 comprises 17 residues. Trimming cost V 5 bases and J 7 bases; bases outside gene matches: 19. CDR3 protein: CASSVSLAGGMGSGYTF. The CDR3 region has the DNA TGTGCCAGCAGCGTTTCTCTGGCAGGGGGTATGGGTAGTGGCTACACCTTC.

The chain employs TRBV24-1 and TRBJ1-5; no clear D. Germline V CDR1 and CDR2: KGHDR, SFDVKD. With 3 bases removed from V and 11 bases from J, the gap between germline ends came to 13 bases. This CDR3 contains 13 residues. CDR3 residues: CATSDHDPAAQHF. For the CDR3, the DNA is TGTGCCACCAGTGATCACGACCCCGCGGCCCAGCATTTT.

The chain links TRBV23-1 to TRBJ2-1; TRBD1 matches at 8 bases. TRBV23-1 is an ORF; its function is uncertain. The CDR3 consists of 21 residues. With 2 bases clipped from V and 0 bases from J, the junction kept 18 bases outside the gene matches. The CDR3 sequence: CASSQGVGRGPSQVSYNEQFF. The DNA for the CDR3 is TGCGCCAGCAGTCAAGGGGTGGGCAGGGGGCCTAGCCAAGTCTCCTACAATGAGCAGTTCTTC.

The chain combines TRBV11-2 with TRBJ2-5, with D maybe TRBD1 (6 bases). The V gene lost 2 bases and the J gene lost 4 bases, with 11 bases spanning the gap. The CDR3 is 14 residues long. The germline CDR1 and CDR2 sequences are SGHAT and FQNNGV. The CDR3 reads CASSLSGGGETQYF. The CDR3 coding sequence is TGTGCCAGCAGCTTAAGTGGGGGCGGAGAGACCCAGTACTTC.

The chain couples TRBV4-2 to TRBJ1-1; perhaps TRBD1 as D (6 bases). Germline CDR1 and CDR2: LGHNA and YNFKEQ. V gave up 0 bases and J gave up 1 base, with 12 bases separating them. This CDR3 spans 16 amino acids. The CDR3 loop is CASSQEKTRGNTEAFF. The CDR3 DNA is TGTGCCAGCAGCCAAGAAAAGACCAGGGGGAACACTGAAGCTTTCTTT.

The genes are TRBV2 and TRBJ1-1; TRBD1 agrees at 7 bases. The CDR3 extends over 14 amino acids. Trimming took 5 bases from V and 2 from J; bases not matched to a gene: 5. Per the germline V gene, CDR1 is SNHLY and CDR2 is FYNNEI. CDR3 DNA sequence: TGTGCCAGCAGTTTGACAGGGACTAACACTGAAGCTTTCTTT. It translates to CASSLTGTNTEAFF.

This clone came up once. The chain combines TRBV5-1 with TRBJ1-2; D gene unclear. CDR3 length: 14 residues. The germline V gene encodes CDR1 SGHRS and CDR2 YFSETQ. Trimming left V 5 bases short and J 1 base short, with 12 bases between. The DNA for the CDR3 is TGCGCCAGCAGTGGAACAGCCAGTAACTATGGCTACACCTTC. Its protein is CASSGTASNYGYTF. The full variable domain, completed using reference TRBV5-1 and TRBJ1-2, is KAGVTQTPRYLIKTRGQQVTLSCSPISGHRSVSWYQQTPGQGLQFLFEYFSETQRNKGNFPGRFSGRQFSNSRSEMNVSTLELGDSALYLCASSGTASNYGYTFGSGTRLTVV.

The chain recombines TRBV6-6 with TRBJ2-3; 9 bases line up with TRBD2. The V gene's germline CDR1 is MNHNY and CDR2 SVGAGI (reference sequence). The CDR3 covers 15 residues. The V segment lost 4 bases and the J segment 2 bases; nucleotides outside the gene matches: 4. CDR3 DNA: TGTGCCAGCAGTTGGGGCGGGGGGGCCACAGATACGCAGTATTTT. Translation gives CASSWGGGATDTQYF.

The chain combines TRBV11-2 with TRBJ2-1; no definite D call. CDR1 and CDR2 from the germline V gene are SGHAT and FQNNGV. V lost 1 base, J lost 7 bases, and 11 bases lay in between. This CDR3 spans 14 amino acids. CDR3: CASSLGPVRNEQFF. CDR3 bases: TGTGCCAGCAGCTTAGGCCCCGTGAGGAATGAGCAGTTCTTC.

A few counts support this clone. The rearrangement uses TRBV18 and TRBJ2-7; 10 bases match TRBD1. Germline CDR1 reads KGHSH; CDR2 reads LQKENI. This CDR3 region has 15 residues. The V and J ends lost 4 bases and 6 bases, in that order; junction bases with no gene match: 9. The CDR3 bases are TGTGCCAGCTCACGAGGGACAGGGGAAGTTAGCGAGCAGTACTTC. As protein: CASSRGTGEVSEQYF.